The rows below give T cell receptor beta chains drawn from one sample of a study of shared clonotypes between healthy human individuals. Method: immunoSEQ multiplex PCR; TCRdb's copy keeps in-frame clones and lacks some. The table includes a few million clones, approximately 90% detected once. Sequenced input: naive CD4+ T cells sorted from blood. These receptors were taken from a young man in good health. CDR3s include the opening cysteine and the closing phenylalanine or tryptophan. The D gene is left open where the match is weak. A row's size may be missing; if present it is once, few, many or a size class.

V gene: TRBV6-6
D gene: .
J gene: TRBJ1-2
CDR3 length: 14
clone size: once
CDR3 DNA: TGTGCCAGCAGTCCTCCAGCCGGGTTGGAAGGCTACACCTTC
CDR3 protein: CASSPPAGLEGYTF

V gene: TRBV4-3
D gene: .
J gene: TRBJ1-6
CDR3 length: 17
clone size: .
CDR3 DNA: TGCGCCAGCAGCCAGGGGACCCCCGGTTCCTATAATTCACCCCTCCACTTT
CDR3 protein: CASSQGTPGSYNSPLHF

V gene: TRBV7-2
D gene: .
J gene: TRBJ2-7
CDR3 length: 15
clone size: .
CDR3 DNA: TGTGCCAGCAGCCCAACCCCGGGGTATACCTACGAGCAGTACTTC
CDR3 protein: CASSPTPGYTYEQYF

V gene: TRBV6-6
D gene: TRBD1
J gene: TRBJ1-2
CDR3 length: 13
clone size: .
CDR3 DNA: TGTGCCAGCAGCCCCGGTCAGGGGGTTGGCTACACCTTC
CDR3 protein: CASSPGQGVGYTF

V gene: TRBV5-1
D gene: TRBD2
J gene: TRBJ2-3
CDR3 length: 15
clone size: .
CDR3 DNA: TGCGCCAGCAGCCGTGGGGCGGGAGTGACAGATACGCAGTATTTT
CDR3 protein: CASSRGAGVTDTQYF

V gene: TRBV28
D gene: .
J gene: TRBJ1-2
CDR3 length: 15
clone size: .
CDR3 DNA: TGTGCCAGCAGTTCAAATTTGAGGGGGAACTATGGCTACACCTTC
CDR3 protein: CASSSNLRGNYGYTF

V gene: TRBV7-9
D gene: TRBD2
J gene: TRBJ2-3
CDR3 length: 16
clone size: .
CDR3 DNA: TGTGCCAGCAGCTTGCGGAGGCTAGCGGGAGAAGATACGCAGTATTTT
CDR3 protein: CASSLRRLAGEDTQYF

V gene: TRBV7-9
D gene: .
J gene: TRBJ2-3
CDR3 length: 15
clone size: .
CDR3 DNA: TGTGCCAGCAGCTTAGAGGGGACCCGCACAGATACGCAGTATTTT
CDR3 protein: CASSLEGTRTDTQYF

V gene: TRBV11-2
D gene: .
J gene: TRBJ1-4
CDR3 length: 17
clone size: .
CDR3 DNA: TGTGCCAGCAGCTTAATGGGATCCAGGGCTACTAATGAAAAACTGTTTTTT
CDR3 protein: CASSLMGSRATNEKLFF

V gene: TRBV2
D gene: TRBD1
J gene: TRBJ1-5
CDR3 length: 15
clone size: .
CDR3 DNA: TGTGCCAGCACCCGATGGGACAGTAGCAATCAGCCCCAGCATTTT
CDR3 protein: CASTRWDSSNQPQHF

V gene: TRBV2
D gene: .
J gene: TRBJ1-6
CDR3 length: 17
clone size: .
CDR3 DNA: TGTGCCAGCAGTGATGGTCGGAGGGGGGGGCAGAATTCACCCCTCCACTTT
CDR3 protein: CASSDGRRGGQNSPLHF

V gene: TRBV30
D gene: .
J gene: TRBJ2-7
CDR3 length: 11
clone size: .
CDR3 DNA: TGTGCCTGGAGTGTCCTAGCGGAGCAGTACTTC
CDR3 protein: CAWSVLAEQYF

V gene: TRBV6-1
D gene: .
J gene: TRBJ2-7
CDR3 length: 13
clone size: .
CDR3 DNA: TGTGCCAGCAGTGACTGGACCTCCTACGAGCAGTACTTC
CDR3 protein: CASSDWTSYEQYF

V gene: TRBV10-3
D gene: .
J gene: TRBJ2-3
CDR3 length: 15
clone size: .
CDR3 DNA: TGTGCCATCAGTCCGACTACGGGCTCTGGAGATACGCAGTATTTT
CDR3 protein: CAISPTTGSGDTQYF

V gene: TRBV7-3
D gene: TRBD1
J gene: TRBJ2-5
CDR3 length: 15
clone size: .
CDR3 DNA: TGTGCCAGCAGCCGGGACAGGGGGTCTCAGGAGACCCAGTACTTC
CDR3 protein: CASSRDRGSQETQYF

V gene: TRBV6-6
D gene: .
J gene: TRBJ2-7
CDR3 length: 15
clone size: once
CDR3 DNA: TGTGCCAGCAGTTACTCGAGTGGGGCCCCCTACGAGCAGTACTTC
CDR3 protein: CASSYSSGAPYEQYF